Listed below are T cell receptor beta chains from one sample, sequenced in a study of T cells in localized non-small cell lung cancer. The assay was immunoSEQ multiplex PCR, and TCRdb's table has in-frame clones only and misses some. The sample lists 15,000 or so clones, 70% to 90% occurring once. The sample consisted of peripheral blood, taken before any cancer treatment. The receptors originated from a male donor aged 60 or over with stage I lung adenocarcinoma. Each CDR3 is given without its conserved first and last residue. A row's size may be missing; if present it is once, few, many or a size class.

size	J	V	CDR3
NA	TRBJ2-2	TRBV7-9	ASSLVGREYGGELF
NA	TRBJ2-5	TRBV2	ASSVSETQY
NA	TRBJ2-5	TRBV5-1	ASSLAFLSKETQY
NA	TRBJ2-3	TRBV15	ATSRAGLTTDTQY
NA	TRBJ2-1	TRBV5-1	ASHVGDGVSYNEQF
NA	TRBJ1-2	TRBV2	ASSEARTGAGYT
NA	TRBJ2-5	TRBV6-5	ATRVAGGMETQY
NA	TRBJ1-1	TRBV5-1	ASSLAENTEAF
NA	TRBJ2-3	TRBV7-9	ASGPDGTDTQY
NA	TRBJ2-6	TRBV28	ASNTQSAFSGANVLT
NA	TRBJ2-2	TRBV18	ASSRKQTANTGELF
NA	TRBJ1-2	TRBV7-2	ASSVGTALYGYT
NA	TRBJ2-1	TRBV7-6	ASSLRASSYNEQF
NA	TRBJ2-3	TRBV5-1	ASREPPEDTQY
NA	TRBJ2-1	TRBV4-1	ASSQPGGGGPYNEQF
NA	TRBJ2-6	TRBV1	TSSQDVTVGGDFGANVLT
NA	TRBJ2-5	TRBV25-1	ASSMSGEETQY
NA	TRBJ2-2	TRBV5-1	ASSLEGGTGELF
few	TRBJ1-1	TRBV18	ASSPGTGAGTEAF
NA	TRBJ2-7	TRBV5-4	ASSLGTSWDYEQY
few	TRBJ2-1	TRBV28	ASSFGNYNEQF
NA	TRBJ1-2	TRBV19	ASSILSGDGYT
NA	TRBJ1-1	TRBV27	ASSSTTDRVGNTEAF
NA	TRBJ1-4	TRBV7-2	ASSLVQGEKLF
NA	TRBJ1-5	TRBV28	ASSPPLQPQH
NA	TRBJ1-3	TRBV6-1	ASSDTGSGNTIY
few	TRBJ2-5	TRBV7-2	ASSLGFRGRRETQY
once	TRBJ2-1	TRBV7-6	ASSSLTGINPHEQF